This T cell receptor beta chain was profiled in a study of blood T cell repertoires in COVID-19. At the level of the study: Acute and convalescent COVID-19 samples came from the United States, Italy and Spain. The analysed material was cDNA or gDNA that came from T cells, B-cell-depleted T cells, or PBMCs.

Original handling: Amplification of reference gene primers was used by the study to estimate nucleated cell counts. Only in-frame clones appear in the TCRdb table, and some are missing; sequencing was by immunoSEQ multiplex PCR. That table supplies the V and J calls and clone size; D and trimming were determined from the DNA. The sample shows roughly 140,000 clones, around 87% of them seen only once. This CDR3 is 14 amino acids long. V lost 0 bases and J lost 0, with 7 bases in between. From germline, CDR1 is SGHRS and CDR2 YFSETQ. The gene calls are TRBV5-1 and TRBJ2-7, with D unclear. The origin of this receptor is a woman in her 40s with acute or convalescent COVID-19. The specimen was peripheral blood. CDR3 nucleotides: TGCGCCAGCAGCTTGGATGGCAACTCCTACGAGCAGTACTTC. Amino acid sequence: CASSLDGNSYEQYF.